Given below is one T cell receptor beta chain in context. Its antigen is unidentified. The sample comes from a study of glioma-infiltrating T cells. Per germline, CDR1 MGHDK and CDR2 SYGVNS. The CDR3 runs 13 residues. Trimming took 1 base from V and 8 from J, leaving 9 bases between them. General study results and limits: CDR3 overlap between tissue and blood was very small. Gliomas, especially low-grade, showed above-expected tissue-blood divergence; non-neoplastic patients showed below.

Using RNA template, CDR3s of TCR alpha and beta were amplified with iRepertoire arm-PCR. Input was roughly 100-450 ng of tissue mRNA or PBMC total RNA. From the multiplex PCR reads, TCRdb called clonotypes with MiXCR, one entry per CDR3 protein. The table has 170,000 or so distinct CDR3 sequences, under 55% seen once; the top ten hold about 5.2%. V usage is TRBV25-1 and J usage is TRBJ2-1; no reliable D call. What was sequenced was glioma tissue, nonneoplastic brain tissue, or PBMCs (not recorded which). This clonotype was obtained from a human donor with low-grade glioma or glioblastoma, undergoing nonglioma brain surgery, or in good health (not recorded which). This CDR3 is CASSEFVGYEQFF. CDR3 DNA: TGTGCCAGCAGTGAATTTGTGGGCTATGAGCAGTTCTTC.